This TCR beta chain was captured by sequencing in a study of molecular identifiers for immune sequencing clone quantification. As previously described, bulk TCR libraries were made using listed TCR primers. TCRdb independently ran MiXCR on the PCR reads; one entry per CDR3 protein. Of 80,000 to 100,000 distinct CDR3 sequences in the sample, 24% are singletons; the top ten hold around 0.92%. Germline CDR1 and CDR2: SEHNR and FQNEAQ (reference sequence). Trimming took 2 bases from V and 2 from J; bases not matched to a gene: 5. This CDR3 has 15 amino acids. From 20,000 to 1,000,000 sorted cells, naive CD8 libraries were generated with 10%, 30% or 50% RNA. When naive CD8 T cells were sorted, they were gated as CD8+CD4-CCR7+CD45RA+. The sample holds many counts of this clonotype.

V is TRBV7-9 and J is TRBJ2-7; 8 nucleotides agree with TRBD2. This clonotype was obtained from a human donor in good health. Some libraries in this study had Jurkat cell RNA spiked in. The source material was naive CD8+ T cells from blood, with Jurkat cell RNA spiked in. Subset indicated: FACS-sorted CD8+CD4-CCR7+CD45RA+ naive T cells. The CDR3 loop is CASSLQREKTYEQYF. CDR3 coding DNA: TGTGCCAGCAGCTTACAGCGGGAGAAGACCTACGAGCAGTACTTC.